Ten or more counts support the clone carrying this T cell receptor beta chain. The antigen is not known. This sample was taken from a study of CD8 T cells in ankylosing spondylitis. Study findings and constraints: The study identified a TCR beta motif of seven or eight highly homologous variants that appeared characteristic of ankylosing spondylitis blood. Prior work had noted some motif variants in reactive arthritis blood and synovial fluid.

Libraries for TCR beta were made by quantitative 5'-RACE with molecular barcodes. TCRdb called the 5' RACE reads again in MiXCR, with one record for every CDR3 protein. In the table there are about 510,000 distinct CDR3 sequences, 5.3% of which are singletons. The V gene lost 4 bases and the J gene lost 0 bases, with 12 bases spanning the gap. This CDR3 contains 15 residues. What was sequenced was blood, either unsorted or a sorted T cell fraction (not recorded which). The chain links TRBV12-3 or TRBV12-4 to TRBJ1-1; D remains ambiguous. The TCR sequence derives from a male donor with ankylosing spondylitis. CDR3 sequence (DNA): TGTGCCAGCAGTTCCAGGTCCGGGATGAACACTGAAGCTTTCTTT. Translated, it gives CASSSRSGMNTEAFF.